Below are 2 T cell receptor beta chains sequenced from a single sample in a study of cytotoxic CD8 clonotypes in ibrutinib-treated CLL. Assay: immunoSEQ multiplex PCR; the TCRdb copy retains only in-frame clones and omits some. In the table there are about 200,000 clones, more than 75% of which are singletons. Sequenced here: PBMCs, sampled after 12 months of ibrutinib treatment. All receptors derive from a human donor with chronic lymphocytic leukemia.

This clone was seen a few times. This chain joins TRBV5-1 and TRBJ2-5, with 10 bases lining up with TRBD2. The CDR3 loop spans 15 amino acids. V trimming: 9 bases; J trimming: 5 bases; junction bases outside the gene matches: 13. Looked up from germline, CDR1 is SGHRS and CDR2 is YFSETQ. CDR3 amino acids: CATTRTSGEGETQYF. CDR3 nucleotide sequence: TGCGCCACCACGAGGACTAGCGGAGAGGGCGAGACCCAGTACTTC.

This clone was observed a few times. This rearrangement joins TRBV6-5 to TRBJ1-4; D remains unclear. Germline lookup yields CDR1 MNHEY and CDR2 SVGAGI. The V gene lost 4 bases and the J gene lost 3 bases, with 12 bases spanning the gap. The CDR3 consists of 15 residues. The CDR3 DNA sequence: TGTGCCAGCAGTTCCTTCGGGATGCCTAATGAAAAACTGTTTTTT. Protein sequence: CASSSFGMPNEKLFF.